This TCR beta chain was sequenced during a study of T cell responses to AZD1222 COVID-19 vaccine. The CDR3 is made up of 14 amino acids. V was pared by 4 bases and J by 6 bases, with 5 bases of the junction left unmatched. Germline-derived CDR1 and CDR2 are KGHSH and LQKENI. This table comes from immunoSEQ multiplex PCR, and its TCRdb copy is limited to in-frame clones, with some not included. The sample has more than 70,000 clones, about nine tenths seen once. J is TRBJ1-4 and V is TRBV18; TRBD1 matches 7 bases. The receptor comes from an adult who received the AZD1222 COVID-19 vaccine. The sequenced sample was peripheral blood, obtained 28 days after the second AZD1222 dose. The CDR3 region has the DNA TGTGCCAGCTCACGTGACAGGGAATATGAAAAACTGTTTTTT. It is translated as CASSRDREYEKLFF.